The 17 T cell receptor beta chains presented below share a single source sample, sequenced in a study of PD-L1 blockade in urothelial cancer. Assay: immunoSEQ multiplex PCR; the TCRdb copy retains only in-frame clones and omits some. The table includes 20,000 to 25,000 clones, around 90% detected once. Sequenced here: PBMCs, sampled around atezolizumab (anti-PD-L1) treatment. Source of these receptors: a woman aged 60 to 75 with urothelial cancer.

The table lists this clone with a count of one. The rearrangement uses TRBV6-5 and TRBJ2-1, with 8 bases aligning to TRBD2. CDR1 MNHEY and CDR2 SVGAGI come from the germline V gene. The V segment lost 7 bases and the J segment 1 base; nucleotides outside the gene matches: 3. This CDR3 has 14 amino acids. The CDR3 DNA follows: TGTGCCAGCATGGGACTAGAGTCCTACAATGAGCAGTTCTTC. Its translation: CASMGLESYNEQFF.

The gene calls are TRBV5-6 and TRBJ2-7; unclear D gene. V was pared by 0 bases and J by 3 bases, with 7 bases between. Germline assignment: CDR1 SGHDT and CDR2 YYEEEE. This CDR3 contains 13 residues. The CDR3 region is CASSLEYNYEQYF. The CDR3 nucleotides read TGTGCCAGCAGCTTGGAATACAACTACGAGCAGTACTTC. Looking up the rest from reference TRBV5-6 and TRBJ2-7 gives the full variable domain: DAGVTQSPTHLIKTRGQQVTLRCSPKSGHDTVSWYQQALGQGPQFIFQYYEEEERQRGNFPDRFSGHQFPNYSSELNVNALLLGDSALYLCASSLEYNYEQYFGPGTRLTVT.

The CDR3 region is CASSQGQGIVHEQYF. Here the CDR3 DNA reads TGCGCCAGCAGCCAAGGACAGGGTATTGTCCACGAGCAGTACTTC. The chain recombines TRBV4-1 with TRBJ2-7, with 7 bases fitting TRBD1. This CDR3 region has 15 residues. The germline gives CDR1 MGHRA, CDR2 YSYEKL. The V segment lost 1 base and the J segment 5 bases; nucleotides outside the gene matches: 8.

The chain couples TRBV30 to TRBJ1-4; TRBD1 agrees at 11 bases. The trim removed 3 bases at V and 7 bases at J, leaving 1 base unmatched. Germline V CDR1 and CDR2: GTSNPN, SVGIG (reference sequence). The CDR3 runs to 13 residues. CDR3 in amino acids: CAWSGTGGEKLFF. The CDR3 region has the DNA TGTGCCTGGAGCGGGACAGGGGGTGAAAAACTGTTTTTT.

J is TRBJ2-5 and V is TRBV2; weak D call: TRBD1 (5 bases). V was trimmed by 6 bases and J by 1 base, leaving 12 bases between them. CDR3 size: 14 residues. Germline loops: CDR1 SNHLY, CDR2 FYNNEI. The CDR3 bases are TGTGCCAGCAGGGCCCCAGGGATCCAAGAGACCCAGTACTTC. This gives the protein CASRAPGIQETQYF.

The chain carries TRBV19 and TRBJ2-7; possible D gene TRBD1, 7 bases. Between the trimmed V and J ends, which lost 8 bases and 4 bases, there was a span of 15 bases. The CDR3 loop spans 13 amino acids. Germline lookup yields CDR1 LNHDA and CDR2 SQIVND (reference sequence). DNA of the CDR3: TGTGCCAGTGGGGGCGGGACAGCGTACGAGCAGTACTTC. Translated: CASGGGTAYEQYF.

The CDR3 here is CASSQPGMNTEAFF. CDR3 in DNA: TGTGCCAGCAGCCAACCGGGGATGAACACTGAAGCTTTCTTT. This rearrangement joins TRBV14 to TRBJ1-1; D unresolved. The CDR3 has 14 residues. Trimming removed 2 bases from V and 0 bases from J, with 7 bases in between. Germline V gene data show CDR1 as SGHDN and CDR2 as FVKESK.

The rearrangement uses TRBV9 and TRBJ1-2, with D possibly being TRBD1 (6 bases). CDR3 length: 14 residues. Germline-derived CDR1 and CDR2 are SGDLS and YYNGEE. V lost 4 bases and J lost 4, with 14 bases in between. CDR3 in amino acids: CASSKSQGSYGYTF. In DNA form, the CDR3 reads TGTGCCAGCAGCAAGAGTCAGGGGAGCTATGGCTACACCTTC.

The chain combines TRBV30 with TRBJ2-5, with 10 bases that match TRBD1. The CDR3 runs to 16 residues. Trimming removed 2 bases from V and 6 bases from J; junction bases left unmatched: 12. In germline, CDR1 is GTSNPN, CDR2 SVGIG (reference sequence). CDR3 sequence: CAWSQGGTGVRQTQYF. In DNA, the CDR3 is TGTGCCTGGAGTCAGGGGGGGACAGGGGTAAGGCAGACCCAGTACTTC.

In this sample, this clone turned up a few times. The rearrangement links TRBV7-9 to TRBJ2-2; TRBD1 agrees at 9 bases. CDR1 and CDR2 from the germline V gene are SEHNR and FQNEAQ (reference sequence). The V and J ends lost 5 bases and 5 bases, in that order; junction bases with no gene match: 3. This CDR3 has 14 residues. The CDR3 is CASSRQGGTGELFF. The CDR3 coding sequence is TGTGCCAGCAGCCGACAGGGGGGGACCGGGGAGCTGTTTTTT.

The rearrangement links TRBV7-3 to TRBJ2-7; 8 nucleotides line up with TRBD2. The ends lost 5 bases at V and 4 bases at J; junction bases unmatched: 7. The CDR3 runs 14 residues. Germline values: CDR1 SGHTA, CDR2 FQGTGA. The CDR3 sequence: CASSPIGGGYEQYF. The CDR3 DNA reads TGTGCCAGCAGCCCCATCGGGGGGGGGTACGAGCAGTACTTC.

CDR3 in DNA: TGTGCCAGCAGCGTAGTCGGGGTGGGAAACACCATATATTTT. Encoded protein: CASSVVGVGNTIYF. The V call is TRBV9, the J call TRBJ1-3; no reliable D call. The ends were cut back, 0 bases at V and 4 bases at J, with 8 bases in the middle. This CDR3 region has 14 residues. CDR1 is SGDLS and CDR2 is YYNGEE in the germline V gene.

The chain employs TRBV5-6 and TRBJ2-5, with 8 positions matching TRBD1. This CDR3 spans 16 amino acids. Losses at the gene ends were 0 bases for V and 1 base for J; bases not matched to a gene: 5. Germline CDR1 reads SGHDT; CDR2 reads YYEEEE. Written as DNA, the CDR3 is TGTGCCAGCAGCTTGGCCCTGGACAGGGTCCAAGAGACCCAGTACTTC. Encoded protein: CASSLALDRVQETQYF.

The chain carries TRBV28 and TRBJ2-5; 7 nucleotides match TRBD2. The junction had 8 bases not matched to a gene; V was cut back by 6 bases and J by 4 bases. The CDR3 totals 14 residues. CDR1 and CDR2 from the germline V gene are MDHEN and SYDVKM. The CDR3 nucleotides are TGTGCCAGCAGAGGTGGTGGGGGGGGAGAGACCCAGTACTTC. Translated, it gives CASRGGGGGETQYF.

CDR3 in amino acids: CAISGTGGLETQYF. The CDR3 DNA reads as TGTGCCATCAGTGGCACAGGGGGCTTAGAGACCCAGTACTTC. The chain has TRBV10-3 and TRBJ2-5; 9 nucleotides match TRBD1. V was pared by 4 bases and J by 4 bases, with 4 bases of the junction left unmatched. Germline V gives CDR1 ENHRY, CDR2 SYGVKD. The CDR3 has 14 residues.

This chain links TRBV11-2 with TRBJ2-5, with D maybe TRBD2 (5 bases). With 5 bases removed from V and 5 bases from J, the gap between germline ends came to 21 bases. Germline V gene sequence: CDR1 SGHAT, CDR2 FQNNGV. This CDR3 has 16 amino acids. The CDR3: CASSPDGLPRLETQYF. The CDR3 nucleotides read TGTGCCAGCAGCCCGGATGGACTCCCCCGGTTGGAGACCCAGTACTTC.

The gene calls are TRBV15 and TRBJ2-2; D might be TRBD2 (5 bases). The CDR3 loop spans 16 amino acids. The V gene's germline CDR1 is LNHNV and CDR2 YYDKDF (reference sequence). V was trimmed by 3 bases and J by 0 bases, leaving 11 bases between them. The CDR3 DNA reads as TGTGCCACCAGCAGGGAGACTACGGCGAACACCGGGGAGCTGTTTTTT. Translating gives CATSRETTANTGELFF. The full variable domain, rest sourced from reference TRBV15 and TRBJ2-2, is DAMVIQNPRYQVTQFGKPVTLSCSQTLNHNVMYWYQQKSSQAPKLLFHYYDKDFNNEADTPDNFQSRRPNTSFCFLDIRSPGLGDTAMYLCATSRETTANTGELFFGEGSRLTVL.